This TCR beta chain is drawn from a study of blood T cell repertoires in COVID-19. Study details: Researchers got acute and convalescent COVID-19 samples from the United States, Italy and Spain. PBMCs, B-cell-depleted T cells, or T cells were the source of the cDNA or gDNA that made up the material.

In the study's own analysis: Nucleated cell counts were estimated from reference gene primer amplification. This table comes from immunoSEQ multiplex PCR, and its TCRdb copy is limited to in-frame clones, with some not included. The DNA gave D and trimming, while V, J and clone size come from that table. The data contain some 55,000 clones, 90% of them singletons. V lost 4 bases, J lost 5 bases, and 10 bases lay in between. CDR3 length: 13 amino acids. Germline values: CDR1 KGHDR, CDR2 SFDVKD. Sequencing input: peripheral blood. The source is a woman aged 40 to 50 with active COVID-19. J is TRBJ2-5 and V is TRBV24-1; D is unresolved. CDR3 in amino acids: CATSDPARETQYF. The CDR3 region has the DNA TGTGCCACCAGTGACCCCGCACGGGAGACCCAGTACTTC.